The clone carrying this T cell receptor beta chain was observed many times. The data stem from a study of T cells in Graves' hyperthyroidism and ophthalmopathy. Authors of the study amplified TCR beta CDR3 regions from RNA transcripts. HTBI primers drove first-round RT-PCR of the TCR CDR3. TCRdb used MiXCR to reprocess the multiplex PCR reads, holding one entry per CDR3 protein. The sample yields more than 350,000 distinct CDR3 sequences, about 15% seen once. The CDR3 extends over 15 amino acids. Germline V gene sequence: CDR1 SNHLY, CDR2 FYNNEI. V gave up 8 bases and J gave up 0 bases, with 15 bases separating them.

The rearrangement joins TRBV2 to TRBJ2-3; the D gene is possibly TRBD2 (5 bases). The receptor was isolated from a woman aged 30 to 39 with Graves' hyperthyroidism. The sample taken for sequencing was blood. The CDR3 reads CASGRGGLSTDTQYF. The CDR3 DNA is TGTGCCAGCGGTCGGGGTGGGCTAAGCACAGATACGCAGTATTTT.